A single sample is the source of the 3 T cell receptor beta chains below, sequenced in a study of T cells after yellow fever vaccination. TCRdb called the 5' RACE reads again in MiXCR, with one record for every CDR3 protein. The sample has roughly 500,000 distinct CDR3 sequences, roughly 21% seen once. The sequences come from PBMCs, collected 15 days after the yellow fever booster vaccination. The receptors derive from a man between 25 and 39 years old who received the YFV17D yellow fever vaccine.

J is TRBJ2-5 and V is TRBV15; tentative D call: TRBD1 (5 bases). This CDR3 region has 14 residues. V was trimmed by 1 base and J by 1 base, leaving 7 bases between them. Germline CDR1 is LNHNV and CDR2 is YYDKDF (reference sequence). CDR3 loop: CATSRAGIQETQYF. CDR3 DNA sequence: TGTGCCACCAGCAGAGCAGGGATCCAAGAGACCCAGTACTTC.

The chain combines TRBV28 with TRBJ2-2; the match to TRBD2 covers 10 bases. J was trimmed by 0 bases and V by 3 bases; bases with no gene match: 7. Germline V gene lookup returns CDR1 MDHEN and CDR2 SYDVKM. CDR3 length: 18 residues. DNA of the CDR3: TGTGCCAGCAGTTTGCTCCCCGGACTAGCGGCGAACACCGGGGAGCTGTTTTTT. Translation gives CASSLLPGLAANTGELFF. Combining the CDR3 with reference TRBV28 and TRBJ2-2 gives the whole variable domain DVKVTQSSRYLVKRTGEKVFLECVQDMDHENMFWYRQDPGLGLRLIYFSYDVKMKEKGDIPEGYSVSREKKERFSLILESASTNQTSMYLCASSLLPGLAANTGELFFGEGSRLTVL.

This clonotype was recorded a few times. The rearrangement links TRBV3-1 to TRBJ2-1; TRBD2 matches 7 bases. V was clipped by 4 bases and J by 7 bases; unmatched bases: 10. The CDR3 spans 15 residues. Germline V gene lookup returns CDR1 LGHDT and CDR2 YNNKEL (reference sequence). The CDR3 nucleotides are TGTGCCAGCAGCCCTCGCGGGAGTGGTAGGAATGAGCAGTTCTTC. As protein: CASSPRGSGRNEQFF.